The next 26 T cell receptor beta chains were all read from a single sample in a study of blood T cells in healthy people across ages (dated by TCRdb to between 2014 and 2017). The library was built by means of 5' RACE. The sequencer was an Illumina HiSeq 2500. A second PCR of about 6 to 12 cycles was run with a J-beta primer mix and a sample-barcoded 5' primer. TCRdb trimmed public reads at Q25 via fastp, called clones via MiXCR and kept in-frame beta chains. When rows share a CDR3 protein, they turn into one entry using the most common DNA and genes. This sample lists over 1.5 million distinct CDR3 sequences; 49% were detected once. The ten largest clones add up to around 2.1% of the sample. Input material: blood. These TCRs come from a woman between 40 and 55 years old in good health.

This chain joins TRBV20-1 and TRBJ1-5; D not certain. CDR3 length: 12 residues. V was cut by 4 bases and J by 4 bases, with 8 bases left in between. CDR1 is DFQATT and CDR2 is SNEGSKA in the germline V gene (reference sequence). The CDR3 DNA is TGCAGTGCTAAGCCGGGGAATCAGCCCCAGCATTTT. Its protein product is CSAKPGNQPQHF.

The J gene is TRBJ1-2, the V gene TRBV6-5; 8 nucleotides line up with TRBD1. J was trimmed by 6 bases and V by 10 bases; bases with no gene match: 7. CDR1 and CDR2 from the germline V gene are MNHEY and SVGAGI. This CDR3 region has 12 residues. The CDR3 sequence: CATYWTGNGYTF. The CDR3 nucleotides read TGTGCCACCTACTGGACAGGGAATGGCTACACCTTC.

For this clonotype: Its ends do not fully match the called genes, so a read error is possible. This sequence joins TRBV27 and TRBJ2-1, with 9 bases that match TRBD1. Germline CDR1 and CDR2: MNHEY and SMNVEV (reference sequence). The CDR3 covers 16 residues. The CDR3 sequence: CASSFVPGQGNNGQFF. The DNA of the CDR3 is TGTGCCAGCTCGTTCGTTCCGGGACAGGGTAACAATGGGCAGTTCTTC.

The V gene is TRBV6-5, the J gene TRBJ2-1; D gene ambiguous. The CDR3 consists of 13 residues. CDR1 is MNHEY, CDR2 SVGAGI, per germline. V shed 6 bases and J shed 0 bases, with 6 bases lying between them. The CDR3 protein is CASRRRSYNEQFF. Here the CDR3 DNA reads TGTGCCAGCAGGCGCCGCTCCTACAATGAGCAGTTCTTC.

The rearrangement joins TRBV6-2 or TRBV6-3 to TRBJ2-3; 13 bases align to TRBD2. Germline-derived CDR1 and CDR2 are MNHEY and SVGEGT. The CDR3 loop spans 20 amino acids. The J segment lost 0 bases and the V segment lost 2 bases, leaving 11 bases of the junction unmatched. CDR3 sequence (DNA): TGTGCCAGCAGTTACCCGAAGACTAGCGGGGGGTTATCTAGCACAGATACGCAGTATTTT. It is translated as CASSYPKTSGGLSSTDTQYF.

This chain joins TRBV10-2 and TRBJ2-3; 11 bases map to TRBD2. The CDR3 sequence is 15 residues long. The germline V gene has CDR1 WSHSY and CDR2 SAAADI. The J segment lost 5 bases and the V segment lost 4 bases, leaving 5 bases of the junction unmatched. The CDR3 bases are TGCGCCAGCAGTGCGGTAGCGGGGGGGAAAGATACGCAGTATTTT. This codes for CASSAVAGGKDTQYF.

This clonotype has only a few counts. The junction departs from germline at one end; a sequencing error may be responsible. The V and J genes are TRBV3-1 and TRBJ1-2; D is perhaps TRBD1 (5 bases). The CDR3 runs 14 residues. Germline-derived CDR1 and CDR2 are LGHDT and YNNKEL (reference sequence). Here the CDR3 DNA reads TGTGCCAGTAGCCAAGAAGCGACAGTCTATGGCTACACCTTC. Amino acids: CASSQEATVYGYTF.

This clonotype was observed at least ten times. J is TRBJ2-5 and V is TRBV4-1; D is uncertain. The CDR3 sequence is 15 residues long. V lost 0 bases to trimming and J lost 2 bases, with 10 bases between them. CDR1 and CDR2 from the germline V gene are MGHRA and YSYEKL. CDR3 DNA sequence: TGCGCCAGCAGCCAAGAGTTGGCCAGGCAAGAGACCCAGTACTTC. It specifies CASSQELARQETQYF.

The V call is TRBV6-6, the J call TRBJ1-1; 8 bases match TRBD1. V shed 3 bases and J 6 bases; nucleotides not matched to a gene: 6. This CDR3 spans 14 amino acids. Looked up from germline, CDR1 is MNHNY and CDR2 is SVGAGI (reference sequence). The CDR3 loop is CASSYRQGKSEAFF. The CDR3 nucleotides read TGTGCCAGCAGTTATCGACAGGGGAAGTCTGAAGCTTTCTTT.

V gene TRBV7-2 combines with J gene TRBJ2-1, with a weak D call TRBD1 (5 bases). V dropped 4 bases and J dropped 9 bases, with 16 bases sitting between them. Per germline, CDR1 SGHTA and CDR2 FQGNSA. CDR3 length: 14 residues. CDR3 DNA sequence: TGTGCCAGCAGCTCCCGGCATCAGGGTGGTGAGCAGTTCTTC. Its protein is CASSSRHQGGEQFF.

This clonotype was picked up a small number of times. The CDR3, as DNA: TGTGCCAGCAGTGAATGGAGGACAGCCAACATTCAGTACTTC. As protein: CASSEWRTANIQYF. This chain connects TRBV25-1 to TRBJ2-4, with a possible D match to TRBD1 (6 bases). V shed 1 base and J shed 7 bases, with 11 bases lying between them. The CDR3 has 14 residues. Per germline, CDR1 MGHDK and CDR2 SYGVNS. Full variable domain (rest looked up from reference TRBV25-1 and TRBJ2-4): EADIYQTPRYLVIGTGKKITLECSQTMGHDKMYWYQQDPGMELHLIHYSYGVNSTEKGDLSSESTVSRIRTEHFPLTLESARPSHTSQYLCASSEWRTANIQYFGAGTRLSVL.

Written as DNA, the CDR3 is TGTGCCAGCAACTCCCCGACTAACGGGAGCTACGAGCAGTACTTC. Protein sequence: CASNSPTNGSYEQYF. The chain employs TRBV6-2 or TRBV6-3 and TRBJ2-7; D is perhaps TRBD2 (6 bases). The CDR3 length is 15 residues. Deletions cut 7 bases from V and 3 bases from J, with 19 bases between. Germline V lookup: CDR1 MNHEY, CDR2 SVGEGT.

V usage is TRBV20-1 and J usage is TRBJ2-3; D may be TRBD1 (6 bases). CDR3 length: 16 amino acids. The V gene's germline CDR1 is DFQATT and CDR2 SNEGSKA (reference sequence). The V end was cut by 4 bases, the J end by 5 bases, with 22 bases between. The CDR3 coding sequence is TGCAGTGCTAACTGGGGCGGGCAGGGGAGTGGAGATACGCAGTATTTT. Residues: CSANWGGQGSGDTQYF.

The sample holds a few counts of this clonotype. J is TRBJ2-7 and V is TRBV20-1, with 9 bases lining up with TRBD2. Losses at the gene ends were 6 bases for V and 2 bases for J; bases not matched to a gene: 11. This CDR3 has 15 residues. Germline V gene lookup returns CDR1 DFQATT and CDR2 SNEGSKA (reference sequence). The CDR3 spells CSAISASGNPYEQYF. DNA of the CDR3: TGCAGTGCAATCTCGGCTAGCGGGAACCCCTACGAGCAGTACTTC.

This chain joins TRBV20-1 and TRBJ1-5, with D unresolved. Germline V gene data show CDR1 as DFQATT and CDR2 as SNEGSKA (reference sequence). Trimming removed 3 bases from V and 0 bases from J, with 12 bases in between. This CDR3 contains 15 residues. CDR3 sequence (DNA): TGCAGTGCTAGGGACCCAGGAAATAGCAATCAGCCCCAGCATTTT. It codes for CSARDPGNSNQPQHF.

This clonotype was seen more than once but under ten times. The chain couples TRBV28 to TRBJ1-2; weak D call: TRBD1 (6 bases). The CDR3 runs 14 residues. In germline, CDR1 is MDHEN, CDR2 SYDVKM. The V end was cut by 2 bases, the J end by 6 bases, with 13 bases between. The CDR3 DNA is TGTGCCAGCAGTTTAACCGACAGGCGCGATGGCTACACCTTC. Its protein product is CASSLTDRRDGYTF.

CDR3 sequence reads: CATSRGTYDEQFF. The CDR3 coding sequence is TGTGCCACCAGCAGAGGGACGTACGATGAGCAGTTCTTC. This chain uses TRBV15 with TRBJ2-1; no clear D gene. V lost 1 base, J lost 8 bases, and 9 bases lay in between. CDR3 length: 13 amino acids. Germline loops: CDR1 LNHNV, CDR2 YYDKDF (reference sequence).

This clonotype occurred a few times. The J gene is TRBJ2-7, the V gene TRBV5-8; D possibly corresponds to TRBD1 (5 bases). The CDR3 spans 17 residues. CDR1 is SGHTS and CDR2 is YDEGEE in the germline V gene. The germline V and J ends were trimmed by 0 bases and 3 bases, with 19 bases remaining between them. In DNA form, the CDR3 reads TGTGCCAGCAGCTTGGCCAGACGAGGCCAGGGAAACTACGAGCAGTACTTC. Amino acids: CASSLARRGQGNYEQYF.

This clonotype was recorded a few times. The chain carries TRBV12-3 or TRBV12-4 and TRBJ1-6; D is ambiguous. The CDR3 loop spans 14 amino acids. V lost 1 base and J 9 bases, leaving 10 bases between the germline ends. CDR3 residues: CASSLDPGGSPLHF. The CDR3 nucleotides are TGTGCCAGCAGTTTAGATCCGGGAGGTTCACCCCTCCACTTT.

This clonotype was observed a handful of times. The chain recombines TRBV20-1 with TRBJ1-2; 12 positions match TRBD1. Germline lookup yields CDR1 DFQATT and CDR2 SNEGSKA (reference sequence). This CDR3 has 14 amino acids. J gave up 6 bases and V 5 bases, and 7 bases lay outside the gene matches. The CDR3 DNA reads as TGCAGTGCTCCCCGGGGACAGGGGGCGAATGGCTACACCTTC. Its translation is CSAPRGQGANGYTF.

This chain links TRBV2 with TRBJ2-7; perhaps TRBD1 as D (6 bases). The CDR3 covers 12 residues. V lost 11 bases and J lost 4, with 15 bases in between. Per the germline V gene, CDR1 is SNHLY and CDR2 is FYNNEI. The CDR3 region is CAGLKQGYEQYF. CDR3 coding DNA: TGTGCCGGATTGAAACAGGGTTACGAGCAGTACTTC.

CDR3 sequence reads: CASSYDPRGQPQHF. In DNA form, the CDR3 reads TGTGCCAGCAGTTACGACCCACGGGGTCAGCCCCAGCATTTT. This chain joins TRBV6-5 and TRBJ1-5, with D hard to call. The CDR3 is made up of 14 amino acids. The V end was cut by 2 bases, the J end by 6 bases, with 11 bases between. From germline, CDR1 is MNHEY and CDR2 SVGAGI.

This clonotype was observed a handful of times. The chain combines TRBV28 with TRBJ1-2; D gene ambiguous. The CDR3 spans 15 residues. V shed 1 base and J shed 4 bases, with 13 bases lying between them. The germline CDR1 and CDR2 sequences are MDHEN and SYDVKM. The CDR3 DNA is TGTGCCAGCAGTTTATCTGCCCGATTCCGCTATGGCTACACCTTC. Its translation: CASSLSARFRYGYTF.

The chain couples TRBV7-9 to TRBJ2-3; D not certain. With 8 bases removed from V and 2 bases from J, the gap between germline ends came to 17 bases. The CDR3 is 15 residues long. Germline CDR1 is SEHNR and CDR2 is FQNEAQ (reference sequence). The CDR3 DNA reads TGTGCCAGCGGATTCGACGGAAGTTACACAGATACGCAGTATTTT. This translates into CASGFDGSYTDTQYF.

For this clonotype: At one boundary the junction diverges from the germline segment, which might be a read error. The chain has TRBV20-1 and TRBJ2-7, with 12 bases fitting TRBD1. This CDR3 has 15 residues. Germline V gene lookup returns CDR1 DFQATT and CDR2 SNEGSKA (reference sequence). The CDR3 sequence is CSTRDSGTGGHGQYF. The CDR3 region has the DNA TGCAGTACTAGAGACTCCGGGACAGGGGGCCATGGGCAGTACTTC.

The V and J genes are TRBV6-5 and TRBJ2-1; 7 bases line up with TRBD1. Germline loops: CDR1 MNHEY, CDR2 SVGAGI. The CDR3 spans 15 residues. V gave up 4 bases and J gave up 6 bases; unmatched junction bases: 9. CDR3 amino acids: CASSSPGQHFNEQFF. CDR3 nucleotides: TGTGCCAGCAGTTCACCGGGACAGCATTTCAATGAGCAGTTCTTC.